This T cell receptor (beta chain) was documented in a study of identical twins. Study outcomes and limitations: Cross-sectional statistical analysis, not tracking of the same donors, underpinned the conclusions. Beta out-of-frame sequences showed weaker excess twin sharing. Abundant cord blood beta clonotypes carried fewer insertions; memory repertoires showed none.

From the 5' RACE reads, TCRdb called clonotypes with MiXCR, one entry per CDR3 protein. The sample carries roughly 710,000 distinct CDR3 sequences, 6.1% recorded once. This CDR3 has 14 amino acids. The germline V and J ends were trimmed by 3 bases and 2 bases, with 10 bases remaining between them. In germline, CDR1 is SGHRS, CDR2 YFSETQ. This clonotype occurred many times. The antigen is not known. The chain has TRBV5-1 and TRBJ2-3; weak D call: TRBD1 (6 bases). The sample taken for sequencing was naive T cells sorted from blood. The receptor's source is a young man in good health. The CDR3 DNA reads as TGCGCCAGCAGCTCCGGACAGTTCACAGATACGCAGTATTTT. It yields the protein CASSSGQFTDTQYF.